These 19 T cell receptor beta chains originate from one sample sequenced in a study of shared clonotypes between healthy human individuals. Profiled with immunoSEQ multiplex PCR; TCRdb holds only in-frame clones, not every one. This table holds about a million clones, approximately 80% found once. Sequences were obtained from memory CD4+ T cells from PBMCs. As for subset: CD45RA-negative fraction. The origin of the receptors is a man aged 18 to 29 in good health. Some clones in this sample may be carry-over from other donors' samples.

This clone was picked up a small number of times. The chain uses TRBV5-1 and TRBJ2-3, with TRBD2 matching 9 bases. The CDR3 is made up of 16 amino acids. Trimming cost V 0 bases and J 6 bases; bases outside gene matches: 8. The V gene's germline CDR1 is SGHRS and CDR2 YFSETQ. The CDR3 is CASSLGSSGKTDTQYF. CDR3 nucleotide sequence: TGCGCCAGCAGCTTGGGGTCTAGCGGGAAAACGGATACGCAGTATTTT.

V usage is TRBV6-1 and J usage is TRBJ1-5; tentatively, D is TRBD1 (6 bases). Germline V gene sequence: CDR1 MNHNS, CDR2 SASEGT. The CDR3 sequence is 14 residues long. The germline V and J ends were trimmed by 6 bases and 3 bases, with 12 bases remaining between them. CDR3 nucleotides: TGTGCCAGCAGCGTTGACAGGAACAATCAGCCCCAGCATTTT. Protein product: CASSVDRNNQPQHF.

The chain is built from TRBV28 and TRBJ2-5, with a possible D match to TRBD1 (6 bases). The CDR3 has 13 residues. Looked up from germline, CDR1 is MDHEN and CDR2 is SYDVKM. The germline V and J ends were trimmed by 11 bases and 2 bases, with 15 bases remaining between them. The CDR3 DNA follows: TGTGCCGGGGGACATGACCAACAAGAGACCCAGTACTTC. Amino acid sequence: CAGGHDQQETQYF. Full variable domain (remainder filled in from reference TRBV28 and TRBJ2-5): DVKVTQSSRYLVKRTGEKVFLECVQDMDHENMFWYRQDPGLGLRLIYFSYDVKMKEKGDIPEGYSVSREKKERFSLILESASTNQTSMYLCAGGHDQQETQYFGPGTRLLVL.

The chain recombines TRBV30 with TRBJ2-7; 9 bases are shared with TRBD1. After removal of 2 bases from V and 8 bases from J, the junction contained 10 bases not matched to a gene. The length of the CDR3 is 14 residues. CDR1 is GTSNPN, CDR2 SVGIG, per germline (reference sequence). The CDR3 is CAWSTGQGSLQQYF. CDR3 in DNA: TGTGCCTGGAGTACGGGACAGGGATCACTGCAGCAGTACTTC.

This chain's CDR3 is CASSSGGGRGFNEQFF. DNA of the CDR3: TGTGCCAGCAGTTCCGGAGGTGGGCGGGGGTTCAATGAGCAGTTCTTC. The rearrangement uses TRBV28 and TRBJ2-1, with 7 bases aligning to TRBD2. The CDR3 has 16 residues. Germline lookup yields CDR1 MDHEN and CDR2 SYDVKM. With 4 bases clipped from V and 6 bases from J, the junction kept 12 bases outside the gene matches.

Notes on this clone: Other DNA sequences of this sample code for an identical CDR3. The rearrangement uses TRBV30 and TRBJ1-2, with 8 bases identical to TRBD1. V lost 1 base to trimming and J lost 4 bases; unmatched junction nucleotides: 2. The CDR3 covers 13 residues. The germline gives CDR1 GTSNPN, CDR2 SVGIG (reference sequence). CDR3 DNA sequence: TGTGCCTGGAGTGCAGACAGGGGCTATGGCTACACCTTC. This translates into CAWSADRGYGYTF.

The chain links TRBV4-3 to TRBJ2-7; D call uncertain. This CDR3 has 12 amino acids. Germline CDR1 LGHNA, CDR2 YSLEER. The V end was cut by 3 bases, the J end by 7 bases, with 10 bases between. This chain's CDR3 is CASSQNLGEQYF. CDR3 bases: TGCGCCAGCAGCCAGAACTTGGGGGAGCAGTACTTC.

Details on this clone: This sample includes further DNA sequences coding for the same CDR3. The chain is built from TRBV5-4 and TRBJ2-3, with TRBD2 identical over 7 bases. The CDR3 is made up of 15 amino acids. The trim removed 0 bases at V and 1 base at J, leaving 2 bases unmatched. Germline-derived CDR1 and CDR2 are SGHNT and YYREEE (reference sequence). CDR3 loop: CASSLASGGTDTQYF. The CDR3 DNA is TGTGCCAGCAGCTTGGCTAGCGGTGGCACAGATACGCAGTATTTT.

This clone appeared a single time. The rearrangement uses TRBV29-1 and TRBJ2-1, with no clear D. Germline assignment: CDR1 SQVTM and CDR2 ANQGSEA. CDR3 length equals 16 residues. The V end was cut by 7 bases, the J end by 7 bases, with 26 bases between. The CDR3 spells CSARPPGRPLRNEQFF. The CDR3 nucleotides are TGCAGCGCCCGACCCCCAGGACGGCCCCTACGGAATGAGCAGTTCTTC.

The rearrangement uses TRBV5-6 and TRBJ2-5; 13 nucleotides match TRBD2. The germline V gene encodes CDR1 SGHDT and CDR2 YYEEEE. The CDR3 has 16 amino acids. V dropped 2 bases and J dropped 5; count of bases not matched to a gene: 6. The CDR3 loop is CASSFGLAGVMETQYF. The CDR3 bases are TGTGCCAGCAGCTTCGGACTAGCGGGAGTGATGGAGACCCAGTACTTC.

The CDR3 is CASSPAGQIYEQYF. CDR3 nucleotides: TGTGCCAGCTCACCCGCGGGACAGATCTACGAGCAGTACTTC. This sequence joins TRBV18 and TRBJ2-7, with a possible D match to TRBD1 (7 bases). This CDR3 region has 14 residues. CDR1 and CDR2 from the germline V gene are KGHSH and LQKENI. Trimming left V 3 bases short and J 3 bases short, with 12 bases between.

The genes are TRBV7-8 and TRBJ1-1, with D possibly being TRBD1 (5 bases). V lost 1 base and J 8 bases, leaving 17 bases between the germline ends. Germline lookup yields CDR1 SGHVS and CDR2 FQNEAQ. This CDR3 has 15 residues. CDR3 protein: CASSLVLSGEMEAFF. In DNA form, the CDR3 reads TGTGCCAGCAGCTTAGTACTTTCGGGGGAGATGGAAGCTTTCTTT.

This chain connects TRBV5-1 to TRBJ2-5; D is possibly TRBD1 (6 bases). The end of the DNA is better explained by TRBJ2-7, so the J call may be wrong. The germline CDR1 and CDR2 sequences are SGHRS and YFSETQ. The CDR3 is made up of 14 amino acids. CDR3 DNA sequence: TGCGCCAGCAACCCACAGGGTATGGCCTACGAGCAGTACTTC. It translates to CASNPQGMAYEQYF.

This chain connects TRBV5-1 to TRBJ2-7; D is unresolved. From germline, CDR1 is SGHRS and CDR2 YFSETQ. The CDR3 totals 17 residues. Trimming cost V 2 bases and J 4 bases, with 22 bases left between them. CDR3 sequence (DNA): TGCGCCAGCAGCTTAGGCGGTACTGTACACACACAATACGAGCAGTACTTC. The encoded protein is CASSLGGTVHTQYEQYF.

This chain connects TRBV11-2 to TRBJ1-5; TRBD1 agrees at 7 bases. CDR3 size: 13 residues. J gave up 5 bases and V 3 bases, and 1 base lay outside the gene matches. Germline CDR1 SGHAT, CDR2 FQNNGV. CDR3 bases: TGTGCCAGCAGCTTCGGGACAGATCAGCCCCAGCATTTT. Residues: CASSFGTDQPQHF.

This rearrangement joins TRBV2 to TRBJ2-1; TRBD2 matches at 8 bases. Germline-derived CDR1 and CDR2 are SNHLY and FYNNEI. This CDR3 comprises 14 residues. With V trimmed by 7 bases and J by 7 bases, 9 bases remained unmatched. CDR3 sequence reads: CASTGTRGGNEQFF. DNA of the CDR3: TGTGCCAGCACCGGGACTAGGGGGGGGAATGAGCAGTTCTTC.

This clone was counted only a few times. The J gene is TRBJ1-2, the V gene TRBV6-1, with D unresolved. Germline-derived CDR1 and CDR2 are MNHNS and SASEGT. V was pared by 4 bases and J by 5 bases, with 2 bases between. This CDR3 is 10 amino acids long. CDR3 sequence: CASSVYGYTF. For the CDR3, the DNA is TGTGCCAGCAGTGTTTATGGCTACACCTTC.

This chain links TRBV28 with TRBJ1-1, with a tentative D call TRBD1 (6 bases). Looked up from germline, CDR1 is MDHEN and CDR2 is SYDVKM. V was shortened by 7 bases and J by 10 bases, with 13 bases between the two germline ends. This CDR3 has 11 residues. CDR3 bases: TGTGCCAGCACCGGGGGCTTTGGAGCTTTCTTT. Its translation is CASTGGFGAFF.

A word on this clone: The sample contains more than one DNA sequence encoding this CDR3. This rearrangement joins TRBV5-1 to TRBJ2-5, with D possibly being TRBD1 or TRBD2 (5 bases each). Germline V gives CDR1 SGHRS, CDR2 YFSETQ. V lost 4 bases to trimming and J lost 5 bases, with 12 bases between them. The length of the CDR3 is 13 residues. CDR3 coding DNA: TGCGCCAGCAGCCAGCGGACACGGGAGACCCAGTACTTC. Protein: CASSQRTRETQYF.